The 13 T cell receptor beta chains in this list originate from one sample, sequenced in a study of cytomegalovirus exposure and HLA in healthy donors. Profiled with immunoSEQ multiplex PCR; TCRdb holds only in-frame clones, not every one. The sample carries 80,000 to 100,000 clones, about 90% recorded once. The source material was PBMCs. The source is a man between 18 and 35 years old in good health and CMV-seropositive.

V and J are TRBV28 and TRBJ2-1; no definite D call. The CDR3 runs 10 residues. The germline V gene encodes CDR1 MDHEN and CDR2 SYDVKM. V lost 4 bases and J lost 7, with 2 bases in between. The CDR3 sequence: CASSSNEQFF. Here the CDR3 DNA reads TGTGCCAGCAGTTCGAATGAGCAGTTCTTC.

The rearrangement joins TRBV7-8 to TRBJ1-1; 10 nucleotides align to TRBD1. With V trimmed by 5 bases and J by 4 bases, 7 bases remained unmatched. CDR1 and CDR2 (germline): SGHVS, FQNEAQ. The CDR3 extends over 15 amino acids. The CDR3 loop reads CASSATGGAGTEAFF. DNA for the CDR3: TGTGCCAGCAGCGCGACAGGGGGCGCAGGCACTGAAGCTTTCTTT.

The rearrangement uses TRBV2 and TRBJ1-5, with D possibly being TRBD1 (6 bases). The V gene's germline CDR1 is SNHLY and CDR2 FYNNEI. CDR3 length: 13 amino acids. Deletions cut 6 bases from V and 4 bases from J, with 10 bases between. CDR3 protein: CASRETGNQPQHF. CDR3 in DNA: TGTGCCAGCAGGGAGACAGGAAATCAGCCCCAGCATTTT.

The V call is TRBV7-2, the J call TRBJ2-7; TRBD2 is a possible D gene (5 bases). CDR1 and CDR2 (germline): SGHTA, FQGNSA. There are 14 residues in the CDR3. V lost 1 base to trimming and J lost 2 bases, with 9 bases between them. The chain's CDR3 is CASSLEVRAYEQYF. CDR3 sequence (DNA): TGTGCCAGCAGCTTAGAGGTGAGGGCCTACGAGCAGTACTTC.

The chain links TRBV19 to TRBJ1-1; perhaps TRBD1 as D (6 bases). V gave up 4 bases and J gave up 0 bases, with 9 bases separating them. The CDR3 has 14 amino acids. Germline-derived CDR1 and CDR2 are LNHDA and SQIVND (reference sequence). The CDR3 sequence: CASSTTGLNTEAFF. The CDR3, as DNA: TGTGCCAGTAGTACAACAGGGCTGAACACTGAAGCTTTCTTT.

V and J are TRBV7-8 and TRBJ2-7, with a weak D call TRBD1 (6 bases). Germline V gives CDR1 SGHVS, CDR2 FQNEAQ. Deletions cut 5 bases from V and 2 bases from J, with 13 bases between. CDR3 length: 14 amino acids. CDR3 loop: CASSTRTETYEQYF. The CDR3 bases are TGTGCCAGCAGCACTCGGACAGAAACCTACGAGCAGTACTTC.

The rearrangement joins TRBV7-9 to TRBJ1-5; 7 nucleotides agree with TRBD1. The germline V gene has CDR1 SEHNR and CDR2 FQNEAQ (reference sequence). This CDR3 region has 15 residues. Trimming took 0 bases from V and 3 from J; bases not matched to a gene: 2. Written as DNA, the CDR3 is TGTGCCAGCAGCTTAGCAGGACAGGACAATCAGCCCCAGCATTTT. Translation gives CASSLAGQDNQPQHF. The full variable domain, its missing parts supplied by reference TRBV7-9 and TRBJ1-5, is DTGVSQNPRHKITKRGQNVTFRCDPISEHNRLYWYRQTLGQGPEFLTYFQNEAQLEKSRLLSDRFSAERPKGSFSTLEIQRTEQGDSAMYLCASSLAGQDNQPQHFGDGTRLSIL.

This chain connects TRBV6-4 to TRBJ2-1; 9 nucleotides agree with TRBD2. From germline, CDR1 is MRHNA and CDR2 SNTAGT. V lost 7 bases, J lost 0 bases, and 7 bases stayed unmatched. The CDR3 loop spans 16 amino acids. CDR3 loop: CASTPNSGGSYNEQFF. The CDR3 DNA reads TGTGCCAGCACTCCAAATAGCGGGGGCTCCTACAATGAGCAGTTCTTC.

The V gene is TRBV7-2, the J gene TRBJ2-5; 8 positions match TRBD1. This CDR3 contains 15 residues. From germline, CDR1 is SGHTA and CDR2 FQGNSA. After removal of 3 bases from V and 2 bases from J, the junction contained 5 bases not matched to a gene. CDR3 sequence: CASSFGGTGQETQYF. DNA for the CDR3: TGTGCCAGCAGCTTCGGCGGGACAGGACAAGAGACCCAGTACTTC.

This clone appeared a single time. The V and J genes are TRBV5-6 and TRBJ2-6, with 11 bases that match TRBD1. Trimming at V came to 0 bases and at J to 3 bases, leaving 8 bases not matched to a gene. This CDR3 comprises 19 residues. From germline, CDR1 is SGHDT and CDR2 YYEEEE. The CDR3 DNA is TGTGCCAGCAGCTTGGTCGATTGGACAGGGGGCGGTGGGGCCAACGTCCTGACTTTC. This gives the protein CASSLVDWTGGGGANVLTF.

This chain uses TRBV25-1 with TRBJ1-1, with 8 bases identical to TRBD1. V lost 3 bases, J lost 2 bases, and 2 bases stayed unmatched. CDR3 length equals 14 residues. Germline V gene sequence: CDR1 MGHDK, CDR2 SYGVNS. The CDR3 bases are TGTGCCAGCAGTGACGGACAGGGTAACACTGAAGCTTTCTTT. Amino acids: CASSDGQGNTEAFF.

The CDR3 sequence is CASSPYRELTNTEAFF. As DNA, the CDR3 is TGTGCCAGCAGCCCATACAGGGAGTTGACGAACACTGAAGCTTTCTTT. This rearrangement joins TRBV14 to TRBJ1-1; weak D call: TRBD1 (6 bases). This CDR3 region has 16 residues. Between the trimmed V and J ends, which lost 4 bases and 1 base, there was a span of 16 bases. Germline V gives CDR1 SGHDN, CDR2 FVKESK.

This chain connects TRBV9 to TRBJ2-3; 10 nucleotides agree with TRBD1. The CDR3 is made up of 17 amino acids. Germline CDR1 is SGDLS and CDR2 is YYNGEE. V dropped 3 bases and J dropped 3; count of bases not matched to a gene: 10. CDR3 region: CASSEPGQGTYTDTQYF. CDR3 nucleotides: TGTGCCAGCAGCGAACCGGGACAGGGGACCTATACAGATACGCAGTATTTT.